This T cell receptor beta chain is drawn from a study of identical twins. General study points: The study found excess low generation probability among twin-shared out-of-frame alpha sequences.

CDR3 length: 15 residues. Deletions cut 7 bases from V and 4 bases from J, with 14 bases between. One entry per CDR3 protein results from TCRdb running MiXCR on the 5' RACE reads. The sample has hundreds of thousands of distinct CDR3 sequences, over 15% seen once. This clonotype was detected a few times. The antigen is unknown. These data also featured in a second study, about T cells expressing NK-cell markers. From that study: It was from sorted CD3+CD56+NKG2C+, CD3+CD56+NKG2C- and CD3+CD56-NKG2C+ T cells that TCR beta repertoires came.

Input material: PBMCs. The chain combines TRBV12-3 or TRBV12-4 with TRBJ2-6; a possible D gene is TRBD1 (6 bases). The sequence was collected from a woman aged 18-29 years in good health. CDR3 in DNA: TGTGCCAGCATTAGACAGGTCTCAGGGGCCAACGTCCTGACTTTC. Translating gives CASIRQVSGANVLTF.